This T cell receptor (beta chain) was observed in a study of blood T cell repertoires in COVID-19. Study as a whole: Collection of acute and convalescent COVID-19 samples took place in the United States, Italy and Spain. PBMCs, B-cell-depleted T cells, or T cells were the source of the cDNA or gDNA that made up the material.

The authors' processing: The assay estimated nucleated cells by amplifying reference gene primers. TCRdb's copy holds only in-frame clones and misses some; the assay was immunoSEQ multiplex PCR. D and trimming were read from the DNA, whereas the V and J calls and clone size are those reported in that table. The sample includes around 160,000 clones, around 81% of them seen just once. CDR3 length: 15 amino acids. Germline V lookup: CDR1 LGHDT, CDR2 YNNKEL (reference sequence). Trimming stripped 6 bases from V and 0 bases from J, with 11 bases between. Sequencing input: peripheral blood. The TCR sequence derives from a man aged 60 to 75 with active or convalescent COVID-19. The chain joins TRBV3-1 (or the pseudogene TRBV3-2) to TRBJ2-2; a possible D gene is TRBD2 (6 bases). This CDR3 is CASSLRLANTGELFF. CDR3 bases: TGTGCCAGCAGTCTTCGACTAGCGAACACCGGGGAGCTGTTTTTT.